This is a list of T cell receptor beta chains from one sample in a study of cytomegalovirus exposure and HLA in healthy donors. Libraries were prepared by immunoSEQ multiplex PCR; TCRdb keeps only in-frame clonotypes and omits some of them. The sample records around 140,000 clones, roughly 89% being singletons. Sequencing was carried out using PBMCs. These receptors were collected from a woman in her 30s in good health and CMV-seronegative. Each CDR3 is given with its conserved first and last residue. A D gene is named only where the DNA matches it firmly. Only part of the rows carry a size: once, few, many, or a class if the clone is expanded.

d_call	clone_size	v_call	j_call	cdr3_nt	cdr3_aa
TRBD1	NA	TRBV7-9	TRBJ2-2	TGTGCCAGCAGCTTAGGGATTTCCCGGACAGGGCGTGGTACCGGGGAGCTGTTTTTT	CASSLGISRTGRGTGELFF
TRBD2	NA	TRBV19	TRBJ2-1	TGTGCCAGTAGTCTAGCGGGGAATGAGCAGTTCTTC	CASSLAGNEQFF
TRBD1	NA	TRBV4-1	TRBJ1-3	TGCGCCAGCAGCCGAAAACAGGGGATTCAGGGGTCTGGAAACACCATATATTTT	CASSRKQGIQGSGNTIYF
NA	NA	TRBV9	TRBJ2-1	TGTGCCAGCAGCGTAGGCAGCGACTCCTACAATGAGCAGTTCTTC	CASSVGSDSYNEQFF
TRBD2	NA	TRBV10-3	TRBJ2-3	TGTGCCATCAGTGAGTCGACTAGCGGAGGGAGCACAGATACGCAGTATTTT	CAISESTSGGSTDTQYF
TRBD2	NA	TRBV11-1	TRBJ2-1	TGTGCCAGCAGCTCTAGGACTAGCGGAGTTTACAATGAGCAGTTCTTC	CASSSRTSGVYNEQFF
NA	NA	TRBV2	TRBJ1-2	TGTGCCAGCAGTACCCCAGGTTATGGCTACACCTTC	CASSTPGYGYTF
TRBD2	once	TRBV27	TRBJ2-7	TGTGCCAGCAGTTCGGGAGGAACTAGCGGGAGGTACGAGCAGTACTTC	CASSSGGTSGRYEQYF
TRBD2	NA	TRBV15	TRBJ2-7	TGTGCCACCAGCCCTCCCCCTGCTAGCGGGGGCTACGAGCAGTACTTC	CATSPPPASGGYEQYF
NA	NA	TRBV28	TRBJ1-5	TGTGCCAGCAGTGGGGGGGGGTACCGCAATCAGCCCCAGCATTTT	CASSGGGYRNQPQHF
NA	NA	TRBV9	TRBJ1-1	TGTGCCAGCAGCGTAGATTCCGGGAGGAACACTGAAGCTTTCTTT	CASSVDSGRNTEAFF
NA	NA	TRBV18	TRBJ1-3	TGTGCCAGCTCACCACTTGAAAAGGGGGCTGGAAACACCATATATTTT	CASSPLEKGAGNTIYF
TRBD1	NA	TRBV4-1	TRBJ2-7	TGCGCCAGCAGCCCAGCCGGGACAGGTACCTACGAGCAGTACTTC	CASSPAGTGTYEQYF
NA	NA	TRBV10-3	TRBJ2-7	TGTGCCATCAGGGCAGGCCCTCAAGGCGAGCAGTACTTC	CAIRAGPQGEQYF
TRBD1	NA	TRBV2	TRBJ2-5	TGTGCCATTGATCTCGGACAGGCACAAGAGACCCAGTACTTC	CAIDLGQAQETQYF
NA	NA	TRBV18	TRBJ2-7	TGTGCCAGCTCACCACCGACGACAGGTTACTACGAGCAGTACTTC	CASSPPTTGYYEQYF
NA	NA	TRBV28	TRBJ2-1	TGTGCCAGCAGTTTATACAGGGAATCCTACAATGAGCAGTTCTTC	CASSLYRESYNEQFF
NA	once	TRBV4-1	TRBJ2-2	TGCGCCAGCAGCCAAGTAAGGGGCGGCACCGGGGAGCTGTTTTTT	CASSQVRGGTGELFF
TRBD1	NA	TRBV2	TRBJ1-2	TGTGCCAGCAGCGCAGCAGGGACAGCCTATGGCTACACCTTC	CASSAAGTAYGYTF
NA	few	TRBV7-9	TRBJ1-2	TGTGCCAGCATCCATAAGGGGGGGGTCAACTATGGCTACACCTTC	CASIHKGGVNYGYTF
TRBD1	NA	TRBV28	TRBJ1-1	TGTGCCAGCAGCCTAGGGCAGGGGGCGAAGGAAGCTTTCTTT	CASSLGQGAKEAFF
NA	NA	TRBV5-1	TRBJ1-1	TGCGCCAGCAGCTTAACCTCACGGGGGATGAACACTGAAGCTTTCTTT	CASSLTSRGMNTEAFF
TRBD2	NA	TRBV30	TRBJ2-3	TGTGCCTGGACCTATCCGGGAAGCGGGGTCACAGATACGCAGTATTTT	CAWTYPGSGVTDTQYF
TRBD2	few	TRBV28	TRBJ2-3	TGTGCCAGCAGGGAAAGCACTAGCGCGCAGTATTTT	CASRESTSAQYF
NA	NA	TRBV6-5	TRBJ2-7	TGTGCCAGCAGTAAACAGGTGCTCTCCTACGAGCAGTACTTC	CASSKQVLSYEQYF
NA	once	TRBV2	TRBJ1-5	TGTGCCAGCACGAGCCCCGGTGCGCCCCAGCATTTT	CASTSPGAPQHF